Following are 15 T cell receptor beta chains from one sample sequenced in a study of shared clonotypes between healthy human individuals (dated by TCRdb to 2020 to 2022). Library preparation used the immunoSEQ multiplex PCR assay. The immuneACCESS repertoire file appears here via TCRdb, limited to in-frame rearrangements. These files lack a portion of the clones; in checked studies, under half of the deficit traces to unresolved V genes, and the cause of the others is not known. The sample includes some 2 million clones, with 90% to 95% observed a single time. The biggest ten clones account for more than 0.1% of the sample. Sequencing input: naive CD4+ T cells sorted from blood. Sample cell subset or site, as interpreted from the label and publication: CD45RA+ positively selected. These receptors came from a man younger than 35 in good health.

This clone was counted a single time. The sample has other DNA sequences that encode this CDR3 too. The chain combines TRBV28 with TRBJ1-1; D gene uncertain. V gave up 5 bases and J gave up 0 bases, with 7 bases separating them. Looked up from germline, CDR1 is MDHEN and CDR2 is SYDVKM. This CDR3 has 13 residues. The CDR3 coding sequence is TGTGCCAGCAGTCCGACGTTGAACACTGAAGCTTTCTTT. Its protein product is CASSPTLNTEAFF. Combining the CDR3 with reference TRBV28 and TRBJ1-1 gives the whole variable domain DVKVTQSSRYLVKRTGEKVFLECVQDMDHENMFWYRQDPGLGLRLIYFSYDVKMKEKGDIPEGYSVSREKKERFSLILESASTNQTSMYLCASSPTLNTEAFFGQGTRLTVV.

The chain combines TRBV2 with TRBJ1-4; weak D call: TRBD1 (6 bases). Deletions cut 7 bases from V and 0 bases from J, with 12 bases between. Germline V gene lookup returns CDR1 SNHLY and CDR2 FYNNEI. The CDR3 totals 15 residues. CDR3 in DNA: TGTGCCAGCACTGAGGAGGGGGCAACTAATGAAAAACTGTTTTTT. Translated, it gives CASTEEGATNEKLFF.

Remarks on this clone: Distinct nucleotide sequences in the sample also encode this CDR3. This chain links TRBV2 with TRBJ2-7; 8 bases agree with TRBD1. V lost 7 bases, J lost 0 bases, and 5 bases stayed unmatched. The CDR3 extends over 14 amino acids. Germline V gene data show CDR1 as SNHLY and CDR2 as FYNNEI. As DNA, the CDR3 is TGTGCCAGCACCGGGACAGGATTCTCCTACGAGCAGTACTTC. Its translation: CASTGTGFSYEQYF.

The CDR3 spells CASRAGQNEKLFF. The DNA for the CDR3 is TGTGCCAGCAGGGCGGGACAGAATGAAAAACTGTTTTTT. The J gene is TRBJ1-4, the V gene TRBV6-1, with TRBD1 matching over 7 bases. The germline gives CDR1 MNHNS, CDR2 SASEGT. With V trimmed by 6 bases and J by 5 bases, 3 bases remained unmatched. This CDR3 region has 13 residues.

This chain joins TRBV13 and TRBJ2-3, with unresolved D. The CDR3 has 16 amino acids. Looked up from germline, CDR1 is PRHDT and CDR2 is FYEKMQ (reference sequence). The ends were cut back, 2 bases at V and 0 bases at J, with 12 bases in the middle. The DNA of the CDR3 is TGTGCCAGCAGCTTACGACGGAAACTTAGCACAGATACGCAGTATTTT. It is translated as CASSLRRKLSTDTQYF.

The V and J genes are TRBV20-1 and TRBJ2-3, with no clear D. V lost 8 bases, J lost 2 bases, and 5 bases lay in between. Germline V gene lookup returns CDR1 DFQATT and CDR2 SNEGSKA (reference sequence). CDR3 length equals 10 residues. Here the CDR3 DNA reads TGCAGTACCACCACAGATACGCAGTATTTT. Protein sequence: CSTTTDTQYF.

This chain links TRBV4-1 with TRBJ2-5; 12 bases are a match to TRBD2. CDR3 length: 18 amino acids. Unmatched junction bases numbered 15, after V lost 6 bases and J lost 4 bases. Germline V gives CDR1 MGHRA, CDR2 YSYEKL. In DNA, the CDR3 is TGCGCCAGCAGTACGGAAATTGGACTAGCGGGGAGTGGAGAGACCCAGTACTTC. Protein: CASSTEIGLAGSGETQYF.

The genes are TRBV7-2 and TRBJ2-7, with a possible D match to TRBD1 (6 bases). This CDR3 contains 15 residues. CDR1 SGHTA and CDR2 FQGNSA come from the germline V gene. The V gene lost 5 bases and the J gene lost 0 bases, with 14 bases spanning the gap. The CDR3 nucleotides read TGTGCCAGCAGCCAGGGGCCCTTGCCCTCCTACGAGCAGTACTTC. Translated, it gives CASSQGPLPSYEQYF.

Written as DNA, the CDR3 is TGTGCCAGCAGTTTAACAGGGTCTGGAAACACCATATATTTT. Amino acid sequence: CASSLTGSGNTIYF. The rearrangement joins TRBV25-1 to TRBJ1-3; TRBD1 might be the D (6 bases). Germline V gene data show CDR1 as MGHDK and CDR2 as SYGVNS. The CDR3 loop spans 14 amino acids. Trimming stripped 5 bases from V and 1 base from J, with 9 bases between.

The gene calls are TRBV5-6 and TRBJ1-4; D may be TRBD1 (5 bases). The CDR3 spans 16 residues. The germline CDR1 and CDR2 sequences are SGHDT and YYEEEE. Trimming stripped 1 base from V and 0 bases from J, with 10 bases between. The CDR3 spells CASSLRGFATNEKLFF. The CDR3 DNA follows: TGTGCCAGCAGCTTGAGGGGATTTGCAACTAATGAAAAACTGTTTTTT.

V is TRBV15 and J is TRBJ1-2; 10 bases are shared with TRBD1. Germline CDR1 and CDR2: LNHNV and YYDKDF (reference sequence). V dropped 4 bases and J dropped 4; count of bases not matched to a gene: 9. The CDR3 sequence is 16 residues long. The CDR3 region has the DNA TGTGCCACCAGCACCCCAGACAGGGGGCTTGTCTATGGCTACACCTTC. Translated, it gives CATSTPDRGLVYGYTF.

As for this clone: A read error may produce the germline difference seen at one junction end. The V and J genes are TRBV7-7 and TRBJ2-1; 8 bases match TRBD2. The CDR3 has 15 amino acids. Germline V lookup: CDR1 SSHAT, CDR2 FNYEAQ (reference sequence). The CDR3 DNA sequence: TGTGCTAGCAGCTTAGGCAGCGGGAGCTACAATGAGCAGTTCTTC. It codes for CASSLGSGSYNEQFF.

CDR3 coding DNA: TGCGCCAGCAGTGACCTCAAGCGACAGGATAGCAATCAGCCCCAGCATTTT. Protein product: CASSDLKRQDSNQPQHF. V usage is TRBV10-1 and J usage is TRBJ1-5; possibly TRBD1 for D (6 bases). V was shortened by 3 bases and J by 0 bases, with 15 bases between the two germline ends. This CDR3 region has 17 residues. Germline assignment: CDR1 WNHNN and CDR2 SYGVQD (reference sequence).

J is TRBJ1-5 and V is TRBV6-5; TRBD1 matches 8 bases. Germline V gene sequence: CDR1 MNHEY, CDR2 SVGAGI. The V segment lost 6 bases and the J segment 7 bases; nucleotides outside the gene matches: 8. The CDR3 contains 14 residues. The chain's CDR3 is CASRSTGAGQPQHF. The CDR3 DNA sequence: TGTGCCAGCAGGTCGACAGGGGCGGGGCAGCCCCAGCATTTT.

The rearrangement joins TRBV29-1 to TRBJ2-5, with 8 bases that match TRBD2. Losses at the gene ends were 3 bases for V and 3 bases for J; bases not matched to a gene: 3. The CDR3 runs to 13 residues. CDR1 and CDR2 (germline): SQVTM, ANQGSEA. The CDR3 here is CSVDGSGEETQYF. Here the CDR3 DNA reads TGCAGCGTTGATGGTAGCGGGGAAGAGACCCAGTACTTC.